The T cell receptor (beta chain) described here comes from a study of shared clonotypes between healthy human individuals. The CDR3 is 14 residues long. V was clipped by 6 bases and J by 5 bases; unmatched bases: 7. The germline gives CDR1 SGHRS, CDR2 YFSETQ. General observations from the study: It was the non-shared clonotypes that had lower generation probabilities than clonotypes shared by all four donors.

This clone was recorded a few times. Its antigen is not known. Sequencing used immunoSEQ multiplex PCR; TCRdb keeps in-frame clones, though not all of them. The table shows about 1.5 million clones, with approximately 98% occurring only once. The source is a young man in good health. This chain joins TRBV5-1 and TRBJ2-5; TRBD2 agrees at 10 bases. Input material: naive CD4+ T cells sorted from blood. Documented subset: CD45RA+ positively selected. The CDR3 sequence is CASNLAGGGETQYF. The DNA for the CDR3 is TGCGCCAGCAACTTAGCGGGAGGTGGGGAGACCCAGTACTTC. Full variable domain (outside the CDR3, taken from reference TRBV5-1 and TRBJ2-5): KAGVTQTPRYLIKTRGQQVTLSCSPISGHRSVSWYQQTPGQGLQFLFEYFSETQRNKGNFPGRFSGRQFSNSRSEMNVSTLELGDSALYLCASNLAGGGETQYFGPGTRLLVL.